This T cell receptor (beta chain) was retrieved from a study of T cells in Graves' hyperthyroidism and ophthalmopathy. Lactation, pregnancy, other autoimmune disease or uncontrolled infection excluded patients. Each diagnosis was grounded in clinical symptoms, serum thyroxine and TRAb, thyroid ultrasound, and orbital computed tomography. J gave up 4 bases and V 1 base, and 5 bases lay outside the gene matches. Germline V gene data show CDR1 as DFQATT and CDR2 as SNEGSKA (reference sequence). This CDR3 spans 17 amino acids. The TCR beta CDR3 regions underwent amplification using RNA transcripts as the source. First-round RT-PCR with HTBI primers amplified the TCR CDR3 region. One entry per CDR3 protein results from TCRdb running MiXCR on the multiplex PCR reads. This table has about 380,000 distinct CDR3 sequences, roughly 13% appearing once.

V is TRBV20-1 and J is TRBJ2-2, with 14 bases that match TRBD2. The origin of this receptor is an older woman with Graves' hyperthyroidism. Source material: blood. The CDR3 nucleotides read TGCAGTGCTAGAGGACTAGCGGGAGGGCCAGGCACCGGGGAGCTGTTTTTT. Its translation is CSARGLAGGPGTGELFF.